This T cell receptor (beta chain) emerged from a study of CD8 T cells in ankylosing spondylitis. This CDR3 contains 14 residues. Germline assignment: CDR1 MGHRA and CDR2 YSYEKL. V was clipped by 4 bases and J by 3 bases, with 13 bases between them. MiXCR was run by TCRdb on the 5' RACE reads, yielding one entry per CDR3 protein. The sample holds roughly 180,000 distinct CDR3 sequences, roughly 13% seen once. Study-wide findings and caveats: Significant enrichment of disease-linked clones was reported in matched ankylosing spondylitis synovial fluid. Clones linked to disease, bearing a CD8+ phenotype, were relatively rare in peripheral blood. Earlier reports found some motif variants in synovial fluid and blood in reactive arthritis.

This clonotype was recorded a few times. Antigen: not known. The sequencing input was blood, either unsorted or a sorted T cell fraction (not recorded which). The receptor was isolated from a male donor with ankylosing spondylitis or in good health (not recorded which). This rearrangement joins TRBV4-1 to TRBJ2-7, with D tentatively TRBD2 (7 bases). CDR3 coding DNA: TGCGCCAGCAGCCCGGGGGGAGGGGGCTACGAGCAGTACTTC. This codes for CASSPGGGGYEQYF.